Following are 25 T cell receptor beta chains from one sample sequenced in a study of glioma-infiltrating T cells. The iRepertoire nested amplicon-rescue multiplex PCR amplified TCR alpha and beta CDR3s from RNA. TCRdb processed the multiplex PCR reads anew with MiXCR; each CDR3 protein has one entry. The sample has about 99,000 distinct CDR3 sequences; 25% to 30% are singletons. The sequenced sample consisted of glioma tissue, nonneoplastic brain tissue, or PBMCs (not recorded which). These receptor sequences come from a human donor with low-grade glioma or glioblastoma, undergoing nonglioma brain surgery, or in good health (not recorded which).

At least ten counts were recorded for this clonotype. The J gene is TRBJ2-4, the V gene TRBV6-6; 10 bases agree with TRBD1. Trimming took 0 bases from V and 2 from J; bases not matched to a gene: 4. The CDR3 is made up of 17 amino acids. The germline CDR1 and CDR2 sequences are MNHNY and SVGAGI (reference sequence). As DNA, the CDR3 is TGTGCCAGCAGTTACTCCGGGACAGGGGTATCCAAAAACATTCAGTACTTC. It specifies CASSYSGTGVSKNIQYF.

The rearrangement links TRBV7-8 to TRBJ1-2; TRBD1 matches 7 bases. Germline CDR1 SGHVS, CDR2 FQNEAQ. The CDR3 has 14 amino acids. J lost 4 bases, V lost 1 base, and 3 bases had no gene match. CDR3 amino acids: CASSLEGASYGYTF. The CDR3 region has the DNA TGTGCCAGCAGCTTAGAGGGGGCGAGCTATGGCTACACCTTC.

This clonotype has just one count. A much larger clone lies one base from this, so it may be a read error. V gene TRBV12-3 or TRBV12-4 combines with J gene TRBJ2-3; perhaps D is TRBD1 or TRBD2 (5 bases each). CDR3 length equals 13 residues. Trimming left V 4 bases short and J 7 bases short, with 12 bases between. The CDR3 DNA is TGTGCCAGCAGTTCTCGGGGCGCTTATACGCAGTATTTT. It encodes CASSSRGAYTQYF.

This clonotype has only a few counts. The chain couples TRBV10-3 to TRBJ1-2, with 8 nucleotides matching TRBD1. The CDR3 covers 14 residues. Germline CDR1 is ENHRY and CDR2 is SYGVKD. V shed 3 bases, J shed 2 bases, and the junction held 2 bases outside the gene matches. The CDR3 spells CAISEQGGNYGYTF. CDR3 nucleotide sequence: TGTGCCATCAGTGAACAGGGGGGAAACTATGGCTACACCTTC.

This clonotype was observed many times. The V and J genes are TRBV27 and TRBJ1-1; the match to TRBD1 covers 7 bases. This CDR3 has 15 residues. The ends lost 6 bases at V and 2 bases at J; junction bases unmatched: 9. Germline V gene lookup returns CDR1 MNHEY and CDR2 SMNVEV (reference sequence). CDR3 sequence: CASRLTGVSNTEAFF. The CDR3 bases are TGTGCCAGCAGATTAACAGGGGTATCAAACACTGAAGCTTTCTTT.

On this clonotype: One base away lies a much larger clone, so this may be a sequencing read error. The chain has TRBV2 and TRBJ1-5; 7 bases map to TRBD1. Germline V lookup: CDR1 SNHLY, CDR2 FYNNEI. This CDR3 comprises 14 residues. The CDR3 nucleotides read TGTGCCGGCAGTGAGGTTCAGGGGGGTCAGCCCCAGCATTTT. The encoded protein is CAGSEVQGGQPQHF.

Comment on this clonotype: A read error may explain this, as a much larger clone is one base away. The chain links TRBV5-5 to TRBJ2-5, with TRBD1 as a possible D gene (5 bases). Per germline, CDR1 SGHKS and CDR2 YYEKEE (reference sequence). The CDR3 is 12 residues long. V dropped 4 bases and J dropped 2 bases, with 6 bases sitting between them. The CDR3 protein is CASSRQQETQYF. In DNA, the CDR3 is TGTGCCAGCAGCCGACAGCAAGAGACCCAGTACTTC.

Worth noting for this clonotype: It is likely a read error, because the conserved phenylalanine at the end of the CDR3 is missing. The rearrangement joins TRBV7-2 to TRBJ1-1; D is undetermined. The V gene lost 7 bases and the J gene lost 4 bases, with 10 bases spanning the gap. Germline V CDR1 and CDR2: SGHTA, FQGNSA. The CDR3 consists of 12 residues. In DNA, the CDR3 is TGTGCCAGCAAAACAGAGAGCACTGAAGCTTTCTCT. Its protein product is CASKTESTEAFS.

CDR3 DNA sequence: TGCAGTGCTAGAGCTCCCCGACGGGGAATCTTCACAGAGACCCAGTACTTC. Translated, it gives CSARAPRRGIFTETQYF. The chain links TRBV20-1 to TRBJ2-5, with a weak D call TRBD2 (5 bases). The V gene's germline CDR1 is DFQATT and CDR2 SNEGSKA (reference sequence). The V and J ends lost 1 base and 4 bases respectively, with 22 bases between them. The CDR3 has 17 amino acids.

This clonotype was counted many times. The genes are TRBV4-2 and TRBJ1-1, with 8 nucleotides matching TRBD1. V lost 0 bases, J lost 5 bases, and 5 bases stayed unmatched. The germline gives CDR1 LGHNA, CDR2 YNFKEQ. The CDR3 contains 15 residues. CDR3: CASSQEGTGGTEAFF. Here the CDR3 DNA reads TGTGCCAGCAGCCAAGAAGGGACAGGTGGGACTGAAGCTTTCTTT.

The gene calls are TRBV11-2 and TRBJ1-3; D gene unclear. Looked up from germline, CDR1 is SGHAT and CDR2 is FQNNGV. Between the trimmed V and J ends, which lost 5 bases and 0 bases, there was a span of 8 bases. The length of the CDR3 is 14 residues. This chain's CDR3 is CASSPQISGNTIYF. The CDR3 nucleotides read TGTGCCAGCAGCCCTCAGATCTCTGGAAACACCATATATTTT.

This clonotype was found many times. V is TRBV6-2 or TRBV6-3 and J is TRBJ2-5; no clear D gene. This CDR3 comprises 12 residues. CDR1 MNHEY and CDR2 SVGEGT come from the germline V gene. Trimming left V 2 bases short and J 3 bases short, with 4 bases between. The CDR3 protein is CASSYVKETQYF. Written as DNA, the CDR3 is TGTGCCAGCAGTTACGTTAAAGAGACCCAGTACTTC.

In the case of this clonotype: A much larger clonotype is one base distant, so this may be a read error. This rearrangement joins TRBV20-1 to TRBJ1-1, with D unclear. CDR3 size: 14 residues. The germline V gene has CDR1 DFQATT and CDR2 SNEGSKA (reference sequence). CDR3 amino acids: CIARDVRKNTEAFF. The CDR3 nucleotides read TGCATTGCTAGAGACGTCAGAAAGAACACTGAAGCTTTCTTT.

This clonotype appeared many times. The rearrangement uses TRBV7-8 and TRBJ2-1; 9 bases are a match to TRBD1. The CDR3 covers 15 residues. V lost 3 bases to trimming and J lost 4 bases; unmatched junction nucleotides: 4. Germline V CDR1 and CDR2: SGHVS, FQNEAQ. This CDR3 is CASSFGQGLYNEQFF. In DNA, the CDR3 is TGTGCCAGCAGCTTCGGACAGGGGCTATACAATGAGCAGTTCTTC.

This clonotype was counted ten times or more. The chain recombines TRBV27 with TRBJ2-7; TRBD2 matches 14 bases. V shed 5 bases and J 0 bases; nucleotides not matched to a gene: 9. The CDR3 is made up of 18 amino acids. The V gene's germline CDR1 is MNHEY and CDR2 SMNVEV (reference sequence). The CDR3 loop reads CASSVSGLAGGSSYEQYF. The CDR3 DNA sequence: TGTGCCAGCAGTGTAAGCGGACTAGCGGGGGGCAGCTCCTACGAGCAGTACTTC.

A single count supports this clonotype. A much larger clonotype is one base distant, so this may be a read error. The chain recombines TRBV20-1 with TRBJ1-2; no firm D call. Germline CDR1 is DFQATT and CDR2 is SNEGSKA (reference sequence). This CDR3 is built from 13 residues. The CDR3 nucleotides read TGCAGTGCTAGGGAAGGCAGCGGCTATGGCTGCACCTTC. It specifies CSAREGSGYGCTF.

This clonotype was observed a few times. The chain joins TRBV12-3 or TRBV12-4 to TRBJ2-5, with 9 bases that match TRBD1. With V trimmed by 3 bases and J by 5 bases, 7 bases remained unmatched. The CDR3 covers 15 residues. The CDR3 spells CASSFLTGGKETQYF. In DNA form, the CDR3 reads TGTGCCAGCAGTTTCCTCACAGGGGGCAAGGAGACCCAGTACTTC.

Ten or more counts support this clonotype. The rearrangement joins TRBV28 to TRBJ1-5; the match to TRBD1 covers 7 bases. CDR3 length: 16 amino acids. CDR1 MDHEN and CDR2 SYDVKM come from the germline V gene. V was pared by 4 bases and J by 0 bases, with 6 bases of the junction left unmatched. CDR3 coding DNA: TGTGCCAGCAGTTCCCCGGGACAGCTTAGCAATCAGCCCCAGCATTTT. This sequence encodes CASSSPGQLSNQPQHF.

This clonotype was counted at least ten times. This sequence joins TRBV4-2 and TRBJ1-1, with 8 nucleotides matching TRBD1. The CDR3 consists of 14 residues. V was pared by 3 bases and J by 5 bases, with 5 bases of the junction left unmatched. Germline V lookup: CDR1 LGHNA, CDR2 YNFKEQ. The CDR3 bases are TGTGCCAGCAGCCATGGACAGGGAATGACTGAAGCTTTCTTT. Its protein product is CASSHGQGMTEAFF.

About this clonotype itself: This clone may be a read error of a much larger clone one base away. This chain uses TRBV27 with TRBJ2-1, with a tentative D call TRBD1 (6 bases). The CDR3 consists of 13 residues. Germline-derived CDR1 and CDR2 are MNHEY and SMNVEV (reference sequence). With 4 bases removed from V and 10 bases from J, the gap between germline ends came to 14 bases. The CDR3 reads CASSSLSRGEQFF. CDR3 nucleotides: TGTGCCAGCAGTTCCCTAAGTAGGGGGGAGCAGTTCTTC.

This chain uses TRBV6-1 with TRBJ2-6; D gene unclear. CDR1 is MNHNS and CDR2 is SASEGT in the germline V gene. The CDR3 spans 12 residues. V lost 8 bases and J lost 3, with 5 bases in between. DNA of the CDR3: TGTGCCAGCCGGAGTGGGGCCAACGTCCTGACTTTC. Translated, it gives CASRSGANVLTF.

This clonotype turned up a few times. The chain's CDR3 is CSVAGTGAYGYTF. DNA for the CDR3: TGCAGCGTTGCGGGGACAGGGGCCTATGGCTACACCTTC. V and J are TRBV29-1 and TRBJ1-2; 10 bases align to TRBD1. The CDR3 has 13 residues. The J segment lost 4 bases and the V segment lost 4 bases, leaving 3 bases of the junction unmatched. The germline V gene encodes CDR1 SQVTM and CDR2 ANQGSEA.

In the case of this clonotype: Being one base from a much bigger clone, this may be a read error. The V call is TRBV4-1, the J call TRBJ2-5, with 8 bases matching TRBD1. This CDR3 is built from 12 residues. Germline CDR1 is MGHRA and CDR2 is YSYEKL. The CDR3 sequence: CAIQGANETKYF. In nucleotides, the CDR3 is TGCGCCATCCAGGGGGCAAATGAGACCAAGTACTTC.

A remark on this clonotype: With a much larger clone just one base away, this may be a read error. The rearrangement uses TRBV7-2 and TRBJ1-4; D remains unclear. This CDR3 is 14 amino acids long. The germline CDR1 and CDR2 sequences are SGHTA and FQGNSA. Trimming pared 1 base from V and 3 bases from J, leaving 6 bases between. DNA for the CDR3: TGTGCCAGCAGCTTAGTGCGCGCTAATGAAAAACTGTTTTTT. Translation gives CASSLVRANEKLFF.

This clonotype was recorded at least ten times. The chain carries TRBV12-3 or TRBV12-4 and TRBJ2-3; D may be TRBD2 (6 bases). This CDR3 comprises 13 residues. The germline V and J ends were trimmed by 6 bases and 2 bases, with 9 bases remaining between them. This CDR3 reads CASRRGYTDTQYF. In nucleotides, the CDR3 is TGTGCCAGCAGGCGGGGTTACACAGATACGCAGTATTTT.